This T cell receptor beta chain was obtained from a study of T cells after yellow fever vaccination. CDR3 size: 12 residues. The V and J ends lost 2 bases and 6 bases respectively, with 8 bases between them. This clonotype showed up just a few times. Its target is unknown. The 5'RACE template-switching step produced TCR cDNA and added a universal primer site and UMIs. TCRdb reprocessed the 5' RACE reads with MiXCR, giving one entry per CDR3 protein. This table has around 310,000 distinct CDR3 sequences, roughly 4% appearing once. The study's findings and limits: Any FACS-sorted repertoire could hold abundant clonotypes that contaminate it from the bulk population. After the booster, approximately 96% of CD4 and approximately 90% of CD8 primary-response clones were re-detected.

This material consisted of PBMCs, taken on the day of the yellow fever booster vaccination. V is TRBV12-3 or TRBV12-4 and J is TRBJ2-7; TRBD2 is a possible D gene (5 bases). This clonotype was obtained from a man between 18 and 35 years old who received the YFV17D yellow fever vaccine. CDR3 in DNA: TGTGCCAGCAGTTTACGGACTGCCGAGCAGTACTTC. Translated, it gives CASSLRTAEQYF.